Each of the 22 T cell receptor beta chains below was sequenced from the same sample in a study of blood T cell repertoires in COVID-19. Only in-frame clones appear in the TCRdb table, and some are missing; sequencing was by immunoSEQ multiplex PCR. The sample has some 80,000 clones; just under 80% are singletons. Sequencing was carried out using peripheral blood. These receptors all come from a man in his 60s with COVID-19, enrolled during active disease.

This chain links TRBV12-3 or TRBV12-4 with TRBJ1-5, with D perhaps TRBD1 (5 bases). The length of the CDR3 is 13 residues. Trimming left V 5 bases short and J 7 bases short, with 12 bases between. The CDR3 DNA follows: TGTGCCAGCAGTCCAAGCGGGGCCCAGCCCCAGCATTTT. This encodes CASSPSGAQPQHF.

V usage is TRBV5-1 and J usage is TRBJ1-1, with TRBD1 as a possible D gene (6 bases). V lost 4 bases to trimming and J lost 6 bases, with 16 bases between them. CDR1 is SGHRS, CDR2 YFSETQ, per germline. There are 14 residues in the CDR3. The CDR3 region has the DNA TGCGCCAGCAGCAACCCAGGGGAAGTCGCTGAAGCTTTCTTT. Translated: CASSNPGEVAEAFF.

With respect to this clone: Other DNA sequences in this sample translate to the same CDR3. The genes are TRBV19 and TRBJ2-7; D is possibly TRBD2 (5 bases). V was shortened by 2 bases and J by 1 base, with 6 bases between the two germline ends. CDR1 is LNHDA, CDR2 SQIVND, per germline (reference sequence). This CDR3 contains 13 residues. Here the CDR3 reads CASSIPGSYEQYF. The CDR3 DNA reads TGTGCCAGTAGTATACCGGGATCCTACGAGCAGTACTTC.

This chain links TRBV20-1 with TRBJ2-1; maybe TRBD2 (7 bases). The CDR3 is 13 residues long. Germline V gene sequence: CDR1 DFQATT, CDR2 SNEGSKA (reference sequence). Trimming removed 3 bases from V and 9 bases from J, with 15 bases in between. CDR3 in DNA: TGCAGTGCTAGTGTCCTAGGGGGGGGTGAGCAGTTCTTC. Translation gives CSASVLGGGEQFF.

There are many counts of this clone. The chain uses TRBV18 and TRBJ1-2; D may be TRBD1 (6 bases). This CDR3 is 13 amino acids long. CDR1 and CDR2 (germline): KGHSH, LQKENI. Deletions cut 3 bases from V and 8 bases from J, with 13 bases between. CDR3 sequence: CASSPRGGEGYTF. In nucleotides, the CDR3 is TGTGCCAGCTCACCCCGAGGGGGGGAAGGCTACACCTTC.

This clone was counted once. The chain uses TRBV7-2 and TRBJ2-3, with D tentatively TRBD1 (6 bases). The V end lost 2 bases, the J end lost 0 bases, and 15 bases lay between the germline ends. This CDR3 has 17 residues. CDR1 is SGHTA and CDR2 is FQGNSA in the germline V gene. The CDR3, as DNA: TGTGCCAGCAGCTTACGCACCGGGACAACTAGCACAGATACGCAGTATTTT. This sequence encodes CASSLRTGTTSTDTQYF.

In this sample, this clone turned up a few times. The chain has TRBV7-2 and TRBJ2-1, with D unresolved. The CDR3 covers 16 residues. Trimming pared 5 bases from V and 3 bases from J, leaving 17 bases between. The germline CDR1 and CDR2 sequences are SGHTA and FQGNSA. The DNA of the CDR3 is TGTGCCAGCAGCCCACCGAGTAGTCGCCTCTACAATGAGCAGTTCTTC. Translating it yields CASSPPSSRLYNEQFF. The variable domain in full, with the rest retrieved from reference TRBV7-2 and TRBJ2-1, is GAGVSQSPSNKVTEKGKDVELRCDPISGHTALYWYRQSLGQGLEFLIYFQGNSAPDKSGLPSDRFSAERTGGSVSTLTIQRTQQEDSAVYLCASSPPSSRLYNEQFFGPGTRLTVL.

CDR3 bases: TGTGCCAGCAGCACCGGGACAGGGGACACCGGGGAGCTGTTTTTT. It is translated as CASSTGTGDTGELFF. The V and J genes are TRBV5-4 and TRBJ2-2; 10 bases are shared with TRBD1. V shed 4 bases, J shed 3 bases, and the junction held 3 bases outside the gene matches. Germline CDR1 and CDR2: SGHNT and YYREEE (reference sequence). The CDR3 covers 15 residues.

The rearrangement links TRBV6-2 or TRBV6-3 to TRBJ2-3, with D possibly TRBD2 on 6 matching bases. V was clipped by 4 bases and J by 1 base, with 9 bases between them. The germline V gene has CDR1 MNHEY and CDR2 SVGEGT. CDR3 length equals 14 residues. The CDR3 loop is CASSFLAGTDTQYF. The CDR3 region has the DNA TGTGCCAGCAGTTTTTTAGCGGGCACAGATACGCAGTATTTT.

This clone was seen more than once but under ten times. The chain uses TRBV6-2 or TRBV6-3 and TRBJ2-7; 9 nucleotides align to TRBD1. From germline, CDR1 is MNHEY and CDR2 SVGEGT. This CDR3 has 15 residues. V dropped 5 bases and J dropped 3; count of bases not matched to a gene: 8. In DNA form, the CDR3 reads TGTGCCAGCAGTGCTCCGGGACAGGGTTTCTACGAGCAGTACTTC. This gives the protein CASSAPGQGFYEQYF.

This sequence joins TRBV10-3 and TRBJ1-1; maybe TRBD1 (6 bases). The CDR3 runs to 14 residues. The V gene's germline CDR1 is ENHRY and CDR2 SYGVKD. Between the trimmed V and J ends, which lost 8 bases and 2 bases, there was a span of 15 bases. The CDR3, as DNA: TGTGCCATCCGGGCCCGGACAGCCAACACTGAAGCTTTCTTT. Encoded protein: CAIRARTANTEAFF.

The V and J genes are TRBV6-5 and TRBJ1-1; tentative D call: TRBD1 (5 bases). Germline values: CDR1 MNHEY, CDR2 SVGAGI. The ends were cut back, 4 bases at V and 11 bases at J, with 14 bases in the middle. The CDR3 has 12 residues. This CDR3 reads CASSSRVFEAFF. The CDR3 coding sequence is TGTGCCAGCAGTTCCAGGGTTTTTGAGGCTTTCTTT.

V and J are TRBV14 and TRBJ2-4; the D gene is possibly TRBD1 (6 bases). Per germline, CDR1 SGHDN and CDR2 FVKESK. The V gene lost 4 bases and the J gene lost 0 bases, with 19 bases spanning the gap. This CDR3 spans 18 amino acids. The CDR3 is CASSPHSGQIIAKNIQYF. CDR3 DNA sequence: TGTGCCAGCAGCCCCCATTCCGGACAGATAATAGCCAAAAACATTCAGTACTTC.

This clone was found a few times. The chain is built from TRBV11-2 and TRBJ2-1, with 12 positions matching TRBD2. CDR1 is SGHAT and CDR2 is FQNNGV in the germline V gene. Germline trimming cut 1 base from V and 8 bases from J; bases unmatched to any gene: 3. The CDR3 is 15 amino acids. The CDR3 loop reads CASSLGTSGKDEQFF. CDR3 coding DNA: TGTGCCAGCAGCTTAGGGACTAGCGGGAAGGATGAGCAGTTCTTC.

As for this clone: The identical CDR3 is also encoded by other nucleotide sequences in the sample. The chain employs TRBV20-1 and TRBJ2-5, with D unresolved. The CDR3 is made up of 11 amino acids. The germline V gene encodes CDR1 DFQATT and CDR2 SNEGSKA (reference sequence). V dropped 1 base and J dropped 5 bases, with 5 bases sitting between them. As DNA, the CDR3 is TGCAGTGCTAGAGTTAGTGAGACCCAGTACTTC. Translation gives CSARVSETQYF.

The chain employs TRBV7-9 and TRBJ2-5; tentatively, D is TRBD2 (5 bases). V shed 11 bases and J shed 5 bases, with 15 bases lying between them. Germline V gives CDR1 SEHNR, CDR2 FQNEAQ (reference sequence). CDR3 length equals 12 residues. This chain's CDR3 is CASARPGETQYF. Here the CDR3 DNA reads TGTGCCTCAGCCCGGCCGGGGGAGACCCAGTACTTC. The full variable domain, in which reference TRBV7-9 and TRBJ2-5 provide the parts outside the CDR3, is DTGVSQNPRHKITKRGQNVTFRCDPISEHNRLYWYRQTLGQGPEFLTYFQNEAQLEKSRLLSDRFSAERPKGSFSTLEIQRTEQGDSAMYLCASARPGETQYFGPGTRLLVL.

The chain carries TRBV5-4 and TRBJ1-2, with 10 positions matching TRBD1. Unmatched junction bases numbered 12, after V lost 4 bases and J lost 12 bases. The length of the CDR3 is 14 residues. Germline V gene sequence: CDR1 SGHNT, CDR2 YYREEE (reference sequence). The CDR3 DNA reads TGTGCCAGCAGCCGGGGACAGGGGCTATTGGGGGACACCTTC. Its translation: CASSRGQGLLGDTF.

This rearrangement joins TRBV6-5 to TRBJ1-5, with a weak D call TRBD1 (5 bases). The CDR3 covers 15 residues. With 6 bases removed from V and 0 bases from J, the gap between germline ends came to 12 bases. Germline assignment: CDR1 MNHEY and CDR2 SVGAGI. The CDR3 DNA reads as TGTGCCAGCAGCCAAACAGGATATAGCAATCAGCCCCAGCATTTT. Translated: CASSQTGYSNQPQHF.

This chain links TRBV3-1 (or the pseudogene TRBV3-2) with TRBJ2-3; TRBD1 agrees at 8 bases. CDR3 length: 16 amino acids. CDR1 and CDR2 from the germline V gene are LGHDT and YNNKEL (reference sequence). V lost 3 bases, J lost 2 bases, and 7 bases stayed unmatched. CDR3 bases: TGTGCCAGCAGCCAGCCGGGACAGGATTTCACAGATACGCAGTATTTT. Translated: CASSQPGQDFTDTQYF.

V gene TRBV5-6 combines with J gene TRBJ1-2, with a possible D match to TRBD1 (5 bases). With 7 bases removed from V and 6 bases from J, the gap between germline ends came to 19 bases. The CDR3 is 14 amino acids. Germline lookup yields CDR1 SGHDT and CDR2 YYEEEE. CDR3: CASLEIQARDGYTF. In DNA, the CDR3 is TGTGCCAGCTTAGAGATACAGGCAAGGGATGGCTACACCTTC.

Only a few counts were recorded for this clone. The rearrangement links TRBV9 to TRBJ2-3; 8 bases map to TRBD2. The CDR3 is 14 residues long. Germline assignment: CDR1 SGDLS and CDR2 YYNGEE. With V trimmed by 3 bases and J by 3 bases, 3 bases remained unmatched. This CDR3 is CASSAGGGTDTQYF. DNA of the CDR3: TGTGCCAGCAGCGCGGGCGGGGGGACAGATACGCAGTATTTT.

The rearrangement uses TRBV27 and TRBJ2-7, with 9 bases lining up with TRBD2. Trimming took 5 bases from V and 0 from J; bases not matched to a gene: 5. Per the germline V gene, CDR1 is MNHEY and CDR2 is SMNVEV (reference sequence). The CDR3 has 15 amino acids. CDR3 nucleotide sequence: TGTGCCAGCAGTCGACTAGCGGCAAGCTCCTACGAGCAGTACTTC. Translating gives CASSRLAASSYEQYF.